Sequencing of this T cell receptor beta chain was carried out in a study of T-cell reconstitution after alpha-beta-depleted transplantation in children. TCRbeta library construction was performed incorporating unique molecular identifiers. TCRdb reanalysed the PCR reads using MiXCR and keeps one entry per CDR3 protein. The profile covers about 500,000 distinct CDR3 sequences, with about 31% appearing a single time and approximately 2.3% taken by the ten largest. This clonotype has more than one count but fewer than ten. Germline lookup yields CDR1 SGHRS and CDR2 YFSETQ. The J segment lost 6 bases and the V segment lost 3 bases, leaving 6 bases of the junction unmatched. This CDR3 region has 15 residues.

This sequence originates from a human donor who donated a stem cell graft to a child with aplastic anemia. The sample consisted of PBMCs from the stem cell graft donor, taken from the stem cell graft. This sequence joins TRBV5-1 and TRBJ2-1; 10 nucleotides align to TRBD2. DNA for the CDR3: TGCGCCAGCAGCTGGGCTAGCGGGAGTTTCAATGAGCAGTTCTTC. Protein sequence: CASSWASGSFNEQFF.